This TCR beta chain is drawn from a study of cytomegalovirus exposure and HLA in healthy donors. V lost 6 bases, J lost 0 bases, and 4 bases stayed unmatched. CDR3 length: 15 amino acids. Looked up from germline, CDR1 is MNHNY and CDR2 is SVGAGI (reference sequence). The PCR used 60 Vbeta and 13 Jbeta primers. Libraries were prepared by immunoSEQ multiplex PCR; TCRdb keeps only in-frame clonotypes and omits some of them. Here the sample spans 110,000 to 150,000 clones, about 80% being singletons. General study results and limits: A missense variant in DCLRE1C was later tied to TCR beta V- and J-gene trimming. Several of the most significant clusters appeared linked to common viral pathogens, based on a later analysis. Association with HLA alleles at 0.05 false discovery rate was found for around 15,000 TCR beta sequences in a later analysis.

Details on this clone: Its matching antigen is unknown.

The gene calls are TRBV6-6 and TRBJ1-5, with 8 bases that match TRBD1. This clonotype originated in a female donor in good health and CMV-seronegative. The material sequenced was PBMCs. CDR3 sequence: CASSRTGGSNQPQHF. The CDR3 DNA reads as TGTGCCAGCAGCCGTACAGGGGGTAGCAATCAGCCCCAGCATTTT.